What follows are 12 T cell receptor beta chains derived from one specimen sequenced in a study of metastatic and nonmetastatic thyroid tumors. TCRdb re-called the PCR reads via MiXCR. The table records 7,000 to 9,500 clones, less than 35% of them present only once. Each patient came to thyroid surgery without any prior treatment (of any kind). Sequenced material: tumor tissue. Receptor source: a female donor with papillary thyroid cancer or a benign thyroid nodule (not recorded which). Some clones in this sample may be carry-over from other donors' samples.

This clone was detected a few times. The J gene is TRBJ1-5, the V gene TRBV11-2; D ambiguous. The CDR3 has 18 residues. The germline V and J ends were trimmed by 5 bases and 2 bases, with 22 bases remaining between them. CDR1 and CDR2 from the germline V gene are SGHAT and FQNNGV. CDR3 coding DNA: TGTGCCAGCAGCCCCCCCCACCCGATATGGGTCGGCAATCAGCCCCAGCATTTT. It is translated as CASSPPHPIWVGNQPQHF.

The gene calls are TRBV20-1 and TRBJ1-2, with D tentatively TRBD1 (6 bases). The CDR3 extends over 16 amino acids. Germline CDR1 DFQATT, CDR2 SNEGSKA (reference sequence). With 2 bases removed from V and 4 bases from J, the gap between germline ends came to 20 bases. The CDR3 is CSARHIGPGQIYGYTF. CDR3 in DNA: TGCAGTGCTAGACATATCGGGCCTGGACAGATCTATGGCTACACCTTC.

The chain uses TRBV7-9 and TRBJ2-3; no definite D call. Germline lookup yields CDR1 SEHNR and CDR2 FQNEAQ (reference sequence). The length of the CDR3 is 12 residues. V shed 4 bases and J shed 6 bases, with 8 bases lying between them. The CDR3: CASSSSPDTQYF. The CDR3 nucleotides are TGTGCCAGCAGCTCCTCTCCGGATACGCAGTATTTT.

The chain employs TRBV12-3 or TRBV12-4 and TRBJ2-5, with 9 bases that match TRBD2. The CDR3 length is 15 residues. J was trimmed by 1 base and V by 1 base; bases with no gene match: 1. The CDR3 sequence is CASSLDSGSQETQYF. The CDR3 DNA sequence: TGTGCCAGCAGTTTAGATAGCGGGAGCCAAGAGACCCAGTACTTC.

This rearrangement joins TRBV6-1 to TRBJ1-5; no definite D call. Trimming took 1 base from V and 2 from J, leaving 6 bases between them. This CDR3 comprises 14 residues. Germline V gene data show CDR1 as MNHNS and CDR2 as SASEGT. For the CDR3, the DNA is TGTGCCAGCAGTGAAGGGGTTCGCAATCAGCCCCAGCATTTT. Translation: CASSEGVRNQPQHF.

In this sample, this clone turned up a few times. This rearrangement joins TRBV14 to TRBJ2-1, with 8 bases that match TRBD2. CDR1 is SGHDN and CDR2 is FVKESK in the germline V gene. CDR3 length: 16 amino acids. Losses at the gene ends were 4 bases for V and 4 bases for J; bases not matched to a gene: 9. Written as DNA, the CDR3 is TGTGCCAGCAGCCGGTTAGCGGGATGGGGTTACAATGAGCAGTTCTTC. This codes for CASSRLAGWGYNEQFF. Using reference TRBV14 and TRBJ2-1 for the parts outside the CDR3, the full variable domain is EAGVTQFPSHSVIEKGQTVTLRCDPISGHDNLYWYRRVMGKEIKFLLHFVKESKQDESGMPNNRFLAERTGGTYSTLKVQPAELEDSGVYFCASSRLAGWGYNEQFFGPGTRLTVL.

This clone was detected ten times or more. This chain joins TRBV19 and TRBJ1-6; tentative D call: TRBD1 (5 bases). The V end lost 7 bases, the J end lost 12 bases, and 13 bases lay between the germline ends. Per germline, CDR1 LNHDA and CDR2 SQIVND (reference sequence). This CDR3 contains 12 residues. The DNA of the CDR3 is TGTGCCAGTATTAATAAGGGGATACCCCTCCACTTT. This translates into CASINKGIPLHF.

Only a few counts were recorded for this clone. V gene TRBV12-3 or TRBV12-4 combines with J gene TRBJ1-6; unclear D gene. The CDR3 extends over 11 amino acids. V was pared by 6 bases and J by 3 bases, with 0 bases between. Written as DNA, the CDR3 is TGTGCCAGCAGCTATAATTCACCCCTCCACTTT. It translates to CASSYNSPLHF.

The chain recombines TRBV5-1 with TRBJ2-2; D is uncertain. The germline V and J ends were trimmed by 1 base and 7 bases, with 8 bases remaining between them. The CDR3 extends over 13 amino acids. Germline lookup yields CDR1 SGHRS and CDR2 YFSETQ. CDR3 amino acids: CASSLTAHGELFF. CDR3 coding DNA: TGCGCCAGCAGCTTGACAGCACACGGGGAGCTGTTTTTT.

This clone has just a few counts. The rearrangement links TRBV11-2 to TRBJ1-2, with 11 positions matching TRBD1. The CDR3 runs 14 residues. Germline V lookup: CDR1 SGHAT, CDR2 FQNNGV. V lost 3 bases, J lost 8 bases, and 5 bases stayed unmatched. As DNA, the CDR3 is TGTGCCAGCAGCTTGGACAGGGGGCGCGGGGGCTACACCTTC. Translation gives CASSLDRGRGGYTF.

In its sample, this clone is medium-sized (0.01 to 0.1%). The rearrangement uses TRBV7-2 and TRBJ1-1, with 9 bases matching TRBD1. Germline CDR1 is SGHTA and CDR2 is FQGNSA. CDR3 length equals 17 residues. V was pared by 5 bases and J by 6 bases, with 16 bases of the junction left unmatched. CDR3 residues: CASSLYSAPGQGPEAFF. CDR3 DNA sequence: TGTGCCAGCAGCCTTTACTCGGCGCCGGGACAGGGCCCTGAAGCTTTCTTT. Full variable domain (rest looked up from reference TRBV7-2 and TRBJ1-1): GAGVSQSPSNKVTEKGKDVELRCDPISGHTALYWYRQSLGQGLEFLIYFQGNSAPDKSGLPSDRFSAERTGGSVSTLTIQRTQQEDSAVYLCASSLYSAPGQGPEAFFGQGTRLTVV.

This clone was detected once. The chain recombines TRBV20-1 with TRBJ2-2; perhaps D is TRBD1 or TRBD2 (6 bases each). The ends were cut back, 3 bases at V and 1 base at J, with 12 bases in the middle. This CDR3 spans 15 amino acids. Germline V gene sequence: CDR1 DFQATT, CDR2 SNEGSKA (reference sequence). The CDR3 sequence is CSARGGHMNTGELFF. The CDR3 nucleotides are TGCAGTGCTAGGGGGGGACACATGAACACCGGGGAGCTGTTTTTT.